The rows below give T cell receptor beta chains drawn from one sample of a study of CD8+CD57+ T cells in acquired aplastic anemia. Each CDR3 protein gets one entry after TCRdb re-called the reads with MiXCR. The profile shows some 190,000 distinct CDR3 sequences, around 50% of them singletons. The sequencing sample was made of sorted CD4+, CD8+, or CD8+CD57+ T cells (not recorded which) from PBMCs. The origin of the receptors is a human donor in good health, serving as a control. Each CDR3 is given with its conserved first and last residue. D genes are given only for firm matches. Size is omitted from some rows. Given values are once, few, many or a class for expanded clones.

many | TRBD1 | TRBJ2-7 | 14 | TRBV28 | TGTGCCAGCAGGCGACAGGGCTCGGTCTACGAGCAGTACTTC | CASRRQGSVYEQYF
many | NA | TRBJ2-3 | 15 | TRBV5-6 | TGTGCCAGCAGCGTACTAAGGGAAAGCACAGATACGCAGTATTTT | CASSVLRESTDTQYF
NA | TRBD2 | TRBJ2-1 | 15 | TRBV15 | TGTGCCACCAGCAGTAGCGGGGGCAACTACAATGAGCAGTTCTTC | CATSSSGGNYNEQFF
NA | NA | TRBJ2-3 | 15 | TRBV20-1 | TGCAGTGCTAGAGATATCAGGACGGGCACAGATACGCAGTATTTT | CSARDIRTGTDTQYF
NA | NA | TRBJ2-3 | 15 | TRBV7-2 | TGTGCCAGCAGCCCCAGGGGAAGGGGCACAGATACGCAGTATTTT | CASSPRGRGTDTQYF
NA | NA | TRBJ1-5 | 14 | TRBV7-6 | TGTGCCAGCAGTTTAGACAGAGTAGCTCAGCCCCAGCATTTT | CASSLDRVAQPQHF
many | TRBD2 | TRBJ2-2 | 17 | TRBV7-2 | TGTGCCAGCAGCTTACAGGGACTAGCGGGGACGGGCGGGGAGCTGTTTTTT | CASSLQGLAGTGGELFF
NA | NA | TRBJ2-1 | 14 | TRBV15 | TGTGCCACCAGCATGTATCAGGGAAACAATGAGCAGTTCTTC | CATSMYQGNNEQFF
NA | NA | TRBJ2-7 | 14 | TRBV4-1 | TGCGCCAGCAGCCAAGCGCTCGCGCGCGACGAGCAGTACTTC | CASSQALARDEQYF
NA | NA | TRBJ2-2 | 12 | TRBV12-5 | TGTGCTAGTGGATCCAGGGCCGGGGAGCTGTTTTTT | CASGSRAGELFF
NA | NA | TRBJ1-6 | 13 | TRBV7-6 | TGTGCCAGCAGCTTAGAAGTGGATTCACCCCTCCACTTT | CASSLEVDSPLHF
many | TRBD1 | TRBJ1-3 | 16 | TRBV6-5 | TGTGCCAGCAGTTCCGGGACAGGGGTAGTTGGAAACACCATATATTTT | CASSSGTGVVGNTIYF
once | TRBD2 | TRBJ2-5 | 17 | TRBV7-8 | TGTGCCAGCAGCTTAGGGACTAGCGGGAACTTGGTAGAGACCCAGTACTTC | CASSLGTSGNLVETQYF
once | NA | TRBJ1-3 | 14 | TRBV10-1 | TGCGCCAGCAGTGAATCTGGCTCTGGAAACACCATATATTTT | CASSESGSGNTIYF
many | NA | TRBJ2-4 | 12 | TRBV20-1 | TGCAGTGCTAGGGCCCGATCTGACATTCAGTACTTC | CSARARSDIQYF
once | TRBD1 | TRBJ2-7 | 15 | TRBV6-5 | TGTGCCAGCAGTTCTCGGAGGACAGGCTCCTACGAGCAGTACTTC | CASSSRRTGSYEQYF
many | NA | TRBJ1-2 | 15 | TRBV9 | TGTGCCAGCAGCGCACAGGGAAGGTCCAGCTATGGCTACACCTTC | CASSAQGRSSYGYTF
NA | TRBD2 | TRBJ2-2 | 16 | TRBV18 | TGTGCCAGCTCACCGGGAGGGATCCTTAACACCGGGGAGCTGTTTTTT | CASSPGGILNTGELFF
many | NA | TRBJ1-1 | 13 | TRBV6-6 | TGTGCCAGCAGCCAAGACGATATGAACAAGGCTTTCTTT | CASSQDDMNKAFF
NA | NA | TRBJ1-2 | 15 | TRBV9 | TGTGCCGGCAGCGTAGACGGGGGGGGACTTACCGGAAACACCTTC | CAGSVDGGGLTGNTF
many | NA | TRBJ1-1 | 15 | TRBV5-6 | TGTGCCAGCAGCTTGGGACTATCGACAGCCGTAGAAGCTTTCTTT | CASSLGLSTAVEAFF
NA | TRBD1 | TRBJ1-2 | 13 | TRBV19 | TGTGCCAGCACCGACAGGGAGAGCTATGGCTACACCTTC | CASTDRESYGYTF
NA | TRBD1 | TRBJ1-2 | 16 | TRBV24-1 | TGTGCCACCAGTGATCAGGGACAGGGAAGTCATCGTGGCTACACCTTC | CATSDQGQGSHRGYTF
NA | TRBD1 | TRBJ2-7 | 16 | TRBV7-6 | TGTGCCAGCAGCTTAGGCAGGGGGCGAAAAGCCTACGAGCAGTACTTC | CASSLGRGRKAYEQYF
NA | NA | TRBJ2-7 | 14 | TRBV9 | TGTGCCAGCAGCTTAAGACTCGAGGCCTACGAGCAGTACTTC | CASSLRLEAYEQYF
few | NA | TRBJ1-5 | 14 | TRBV2 | TGTGCCAGCAGTGAAACAGGGAATATTCAGCCCCAGCATTTT | CASSETGNIQPQHF
NA | TRBD1 | TRBJ2-3 | 9 | TRBV7-2 | TGTGCCAGCAGCTCCCGACAGGGGTGG | CASSSRQGW
NA | NA | TRBJ1-1 | 15 | TRBV10-3 | TGTGCCATCAGTGCCAACGGGGAAGGGAACACTGAAGCTTTCTTT | CAISANGEGNTEAFF
many | NA | TRBJ1-2 | 12 | TRBV5-6 | TGTGCCAGCAGGTTTTTTGGGGCTGGCTACACCTTC | CASRFFGAGYTF
NA | NA | TRBJ1-4 | 12 | TRBV29-1 | TGCAGCGTTGGAGGGTTTAGTGAAAAACTGTTTTTT | CSVGGFSEKLFF
once | TRBD1 | TRBJ1-2 | 13 | TRBV29-1 | TGCAGCGCCTCACAGCCAGGGGGCCATGGCTACACCTTC | CSASQPGGHGYTF
many | NA | TRBJ1-1 | 15 | TRBV5-1 | TGCGCCAGCAGCTTTGCCCAAGGGTCGAACACTGAAGCTTTCTTT | CASSFAQGSNTEAFF
NA | TRBD2 | TRBJ2-3 | 15 | TRBV20-1 | TGCAGTGCTAGAAGCGCCAGCGGGGCATCAGATACGCAGTATTTT | CSARSASGASDTQYF
once | TRBD2 | TRBJ2-6 | 15 | TRBV7-3 | TGTGCCAGCAGCTATGGGACTAGCGGGGCCAACGTCCTGACTTTC | CASSYGTSGANVLTF
few | TRBD2 | TRBJ2-5 | 16 | TRBV4-1 | TGCGCCAGCAGCCAGCAGACTAGCGGGGGGCCCTCTCCCCAGTACTTC | CASSQQTSGGPSPQYF
many | NA | TRBJ2-1 | 17 | TRBV29-1 | TGCAGCGTTGAAGATCGGGCGGGACAGAGCTCCTACAATGAGCAGTTCTTC | CSVEDRAGQSSYNEQFF
NA | NA | TRBJ2-6 | 16 | TRBV25-1 | TGTGCCAGCAGTGAACTAGGGACCCCTGGGGCCAACGTCCTGACTTTC | CASSELGTPGANVLTF
many | NA | TRBJ1-4 | 13 | TRBV29-1 | TGCAGCGCCGTAAGCGGAACTAATGAAAAACTGTTTTTT | CSAVSGTNEKLFF
NA | TRBD2 | TRBJ2-1 | 16 | TRBV25-1 | TGTGCCAGCAGTTTCCAACTAGCGAGCTCCTACAATGAGCAGTTCTTC | CASSFQLASSYNEQFF
NA | TRBD1 | TRBJ1-1 | 15 | TRBV20-1 | TGCAGTGCTAGAGGGGACAGGGGAATGAACACTGAAGCTTTCTTT | CSARGDRGMNTEAFF
NA | NA | TRBJ1-4 | 15 | TRBV7-2 | TGTACCAGCAGCCGTGAGGGAGCAACTAATGAAAAACTGTTTTTT | CTSSREGATNEKLFF
NA | NA | TRBJ2-1 | 14 | TRBV7-9 | TGTGCCAGCAGCTTAGTTGGGGGGTACAATGAGCAGTTCTTC | CASSLVGGYNEQFF
NA | TRBD1 | TRBJ2-1 | 15 | TRBV5-1 | TGCGCCAGCAGCACCCACAGGGGGCGCGCGGATGAGCAGTTCTTC | CASSTHRGRADEQFF
NA | NA | TRBJ2-7 | 13 | TRBV7-8 | TGTGCCAGCAGCTCACTGGGGGGCTACGAGCAGTACTTC | CASSSLGGYEQYF
many | NA | TRBJ2-1 | 16 | TRBV4-3 | TGCGCCAGCAGCCAAGATTTGCTGCTTGGGGGCAATGAGCAGTTCTTC | CASSQDLLLGGNEQFF
many | NA | TRBJ2-3 | 16 | TRBV4-3 | TGCGCCAGCAGCCAAGATTTGTGGCAGATCACAGATACGCAGTATTTT | CASSQDLWQITDTQYF
NA | TRBD2 | TRBJ2-7 | 12 | TRBV20-1 | TGCAGTGCTACCGGGACTAGACACGAGCAGTACTTC | CSATGTRHEQYF
NA | NA | TRBJ1-1 | 14 | TRBV15 | TGTGCCACCAGCACTCAGGGTAAGGACACTGAAGCTTTCTTT | CATSTQGKDTEAFF
NA | NA | TRBJ1-2 | 13 | TRBV29-1 | TGCAGCGTTGGTGGGACTAGGGACTATGGCTACACCTTC | CSVGGTRDYGYTF
NA | TRBD1 | TRBJ2-7 | 14 | TRBV19 | TGTGCCAGTAGTTTCGTACAGGGGACCGCCGAGCAGTACTTC | CASSFVQGTAEQYF